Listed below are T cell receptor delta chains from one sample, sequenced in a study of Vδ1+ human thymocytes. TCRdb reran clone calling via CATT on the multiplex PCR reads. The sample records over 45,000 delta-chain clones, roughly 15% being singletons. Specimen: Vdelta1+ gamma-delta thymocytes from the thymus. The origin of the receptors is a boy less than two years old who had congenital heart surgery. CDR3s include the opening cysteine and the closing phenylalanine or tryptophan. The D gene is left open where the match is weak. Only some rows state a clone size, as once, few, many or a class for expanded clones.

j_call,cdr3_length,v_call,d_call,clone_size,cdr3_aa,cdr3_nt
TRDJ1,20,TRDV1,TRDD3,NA,CALGELEERWGIHNTDKLIF,TGTGCTCTTGGGGAACTGGAGGAACGTTGGGGGATACATAACACCGATAAACTCATCTTT
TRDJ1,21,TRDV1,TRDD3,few,CALGELYLNLTGDPYTDKLIF,TGTGCTCTTGGGGAACTCTACCTCAATTTAACTGGGGACCCATACACCGATAAACTCATCTTT
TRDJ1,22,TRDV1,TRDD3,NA,CALGERASWYTGGYADTDKLIF,TGTGCTCTTGGGGAACGGGCTTCCTGGTATACTGGGGGATACGCGGACACCGATAAACTCATCTTT
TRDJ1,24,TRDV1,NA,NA,CALGGAPPFLNTKGDNPFPDKLIF,TGTGCTCTTGGGGGTGCTCCCCCCTTCCTAAATACGAAGGGGGATAACCCGTTCCCCGATAAACTCATCTTT
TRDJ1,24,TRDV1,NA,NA,CALGARPGLPNVLGLLTDTDKLIF,TGTGCTCTTGGGGCCCGTCCTGGCCTTCCCAACGTACTGGGGTTACTCACAGACACCGATAAACTCATCTTT
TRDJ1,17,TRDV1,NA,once,CALGERPEVLDTDKLIF,TGTGCTCTTGGGGAACGTCCGGAGGTACTGGACACCGATAAACTCATCTTT
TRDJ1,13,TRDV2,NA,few,CACDIYSPDKLIF,TGTGCCTGTGACATCTACTCCCCCGATAAACTCATCTTT
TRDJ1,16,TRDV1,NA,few,CALGESFLVYTDKLIF,TGTGCTCTTGGGGAATCGTTCCTAGTGTACACCGATAAACTCATCTTT
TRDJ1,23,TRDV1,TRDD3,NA,CALGEQVLRPAFGGYEYTDKLIF,TGTGCTCTTGGGGAACAGGTCCTACGCCCCGCTTTTGGGGGATACGAGTACACCGATAAACTCATCTTT
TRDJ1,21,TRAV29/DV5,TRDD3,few,CAAYFSYVILGDTTYTDKFIF,TGTGCAGCTTACTTTTCCTACGTTATACTGGGGGATACGACTTACACCGATAAATTCATCTTT
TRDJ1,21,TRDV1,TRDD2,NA,CALGEPFLPRLTLGCTDKLIF,TGTGCTCTTGGGGAACCCTTCCTACCCCGGCTAACCCTGGGGTGCACCGATAAACTCATCTTT
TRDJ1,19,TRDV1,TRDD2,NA,CALGDDLPTATPYTDKLIF,TGTGCTCTTGGGGACGACCTTCCTACCGCAACTCCGTACACCGATAAACTCATCTTT
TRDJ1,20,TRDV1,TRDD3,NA,CALGETRLRGGYLYTDKLIF,TGTGCTCTTGGGGAAACTCGGCTACGTGGGGGATACCTGTACACCGATAAACTCATCTTT
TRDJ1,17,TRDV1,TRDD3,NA,CALRVPVLGDYTDKLIF,TGTGCTCTTAGGGTCCCCGTACTGGGGGACTACACCGATAAACTCATCTTT
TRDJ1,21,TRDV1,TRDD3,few,CALGESKVLRLLGEHTDKLIF,TGTGCTCTTGGGGAATCGAAGGTACTTCGCCTACTGGGGGAACACACCGATAAACTCATCTTT
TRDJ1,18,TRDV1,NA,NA,CALGATTTRVKYTDKLIF,TGTGCTCTTGGGGCCACCACTACACGAGTCAAATACACCGATAAACTCATCTTT
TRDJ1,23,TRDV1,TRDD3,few,CALGEPSSSPCGTGGYGTDKLIF,TGTGCTCTTGGGGAACCGTCATCCTCGCCATGCGGTACTGGGGGATACGGAACCGATAAACTCATCTTT
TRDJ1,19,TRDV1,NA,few,CALGDQEGHPHVFGDKLIF,TGTGCTCTTGGGGATCAGGAAGGACACCCACACGTTTTTGGCGATAAACTCATCTTT
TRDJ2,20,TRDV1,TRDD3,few,CALGSFLRITGGYTAAQLFF,TGTGCTCTTGGGTCCTTCCTACGGATAACTGGGGGATACACGGCAGCACAACTCTTCTTT
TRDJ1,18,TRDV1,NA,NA,CALGEPFPILVKTDKLIF,TGTGCTCTTGGGGAACCCTTTCCGATACTGGTTAAGACCGATAAACTCATCTTT
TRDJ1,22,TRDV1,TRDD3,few,CALGELAPYGWGILRAWGKLIF,TGTGCTCTTGGGGAATTGGCCCCCTACGGCTGGGGGATACTACGGGCATGGGGTAAACTCATCTTT
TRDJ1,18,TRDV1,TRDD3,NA,CALGELVGILGTTDKLIF,TGTGCTCTTGGGGAACTAGTGGGGATACTTGGGACGACCGATAAACTCATCTTT
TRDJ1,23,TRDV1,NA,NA,CALGDPALPPIAGGPLYTDKLIF,TGTGCTCTTGGGGACCCAGCCCTTCCTCCTATTGCTGGGGGACCCTTGTACACCGATAAACTCATCTTT
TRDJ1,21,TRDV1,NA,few,CALGEPYLLSAQLGTTDKLIF,TGTGCTCTTGGGGAACCATACTTACTTTCCGCTCAACTTGGCACCACCGATAAACTCATCTTT
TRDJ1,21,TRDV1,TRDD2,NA,CAVGERASYPILLAYTDKLIF,TGTGCTGTTGGGGAACGGGCTTCCTACCCGATTTTACTGGCCTACACCGATAAACTCATCTTT